This TCR beta chain was sequenced in a study of cytomegalovirus exposure and HLA in healthy donors. Broader study findings: Testing in vitro showed three CMV-associated chains specific for CMV antigens.

Vbeta (60) and Jbeta (13) primers were used in the PCR. Here immunoSEQ multiplex PCR was the method, and the copy in TCRdb shows in-frame clones only, minus some. The sample lists approximately 170,000 clones; 76% were seen once. Concerning this clone: Antigen specificity is unknown.

The CDR3 has 11 amino acids. Germline V lookup: CDR1 MDHEN, CDR2 SYDVKM. V lost 1 base and J lost 5, with 3 bases in between. The gene calls are TRBV28 and TRBJ2-7; D is unclear. This TCR came from a female donor in good health and CMV-seronegative. Sequenced material: PBMCs. CDR3 nucleotide sequence: TGTGCCAGCAGTTTATCTGACGAGCAGTACTTC. It specifies CASSLSDEQYF.